This T cell receptor beta chain was observed in a study of blood T cell repertoires in COVID-19. This clone was seen repeatedly, ten times or more. The method was immunoSEQ multiplex PCR; TCRdb's version includes in-frame clones alone and lacks a portion of them. The table has about 190,000 clones, 79% seen once; the top ten hold roughly 17%. V was pared by 3 bases and J by 0 bases, with 12 bases between. This CDR3 has 14 amino acids. Germline CDR1 DFQATT, CDR2 SNEGSKA (reference sequence). The sequenced material came from peripheral blood. The sequence derives from a man in his sixties with active or convalescent COVID-19. The V and J genes are TRBV20-1 and TRBJ2-7; the D gene is possibly TRBD1 (6 bases). The CDR3 spells CSASRQATSYEQYF. For the CDR3, the DNA is TGCAGTGCTAGTAGACAGGCTACCTCCTACGAGCAGTACTTC.